This entry lists 13 T cell receptor beta chains sequenced from one sample in a study of cytomegalovirus exposure and HLA in healthy donors. Vbeta (60) and Jbeta (13) primers were used in the PCR. Libraries were prepared by immunoSEQ multiplex PCR; TCRdb keeps only in-frame clonotypes and omits some of them. The table shows around 170,000 clones, with over 65% occurring only once. Sequenced: PBMCs. The receptors shown here come from a woman aged 45-60 years in good health and CMV-seropositive.

This chain connects TRBV6-6 to TRBJ2-1; D is unresolved. Per germline, CDR1 MNHNY and CDR2 SVGAGI (reference sequence). Trimming took 0 bases from V and 6 from J, leaving 12 bases between them. The CDR3 is 15 amino acids. The CDR3 loop reads CASSYSVGSANEQFF. CDR3 nucleotides: TGTGCCAGCAGTTACTCCGTGGGCTCAGCCAATGAGCAGTTCTTC.

This clone was found once. This CDR3 is CASSLLGYQPQHF. Written as DNA, the CDR3 is TGTGCCAGCAGCTTACTGGGCTATCAGCCCCAGCATTTT. The V and J genes are TRBV11-2 and TRBJ1-5, with unresolved D. The CDR3 sequence is 13 residues long. CDR1 is SGHAT and CDR2 is FQNNGV in the germline V gene. V lost 2 bases to trimming and J lost 5 bases, with 7 bases between them.

The genes are TRBV18 and TRBJ2-7, with a possible D match to TRBD1 (5 bases). The CDR3 runs to 13 residues. Trimming removed 5 bases from V and 2 bases from J, with 10 bases in between. Germline CDR1 reads KGHSH; CDR2 reads LQKENI. Here the CDR3 DNA reads TGTGCCAGCTCATCCAGGGCTACCTACGAGCAGTACTTC. It encodes CASSSRATYEQYF.

A few counts support this clone. This chain joins TRBV4-1 and TRBJ2-7, with TRBD2 matching over 7 bases. The length of the CDR3 is 15 residues. With V trimmed by 3 bases and J by 4 bases, 9 bases remained unmatched. Germline CDR1 MGHRA, CDR2 YSYEKL. DNA for the CDR3: TGCGCCAGCAGCCAGACGGGAGCTAGCGGTTACGAGCAGTACTTC. Its protein product is CASSQTGASGYEQYF.

J is TRBJ2-1 and V is TRBV28, with unresolved D. V was trimmed by 5 bases and J by 9 bases, leaving 5 bases between them. From germline, CDR1 is MDHEN and CDR2 SYDVKM. The CDR3 loop spans 10 amino acids. The CDR3 is CASSNFEQFF. The DNA of the CDR3 is TGTGCCAGCAGTAACTTTGAGCAGTTCTTC. The whole variable domain, remainder taken from reference TRBV28 and TRBJ2-1, is DVKVTQSSRYLVKRTGEKVFLECVQDMDHENMFWYRQDPGLGLRLIYFSYDVKMKEKGDIPEGYSVSREKKERFSLILESASTNQTSMYLCASSNFEQFFGPGTRLTVL.

V is TRBV5-4 and J is TRBJ1-1, with D unclear. V was trimmed by 4 bases and J by 4 bases, leaving 11 bases between them. The CDR3 sequence is 13 residues long. Per the germline V gene, CDR1 is SGHNT and CDR2 is YYREEE (reference sequence). CDR3 sequence reads: CASSRTRGTEAFF. The CDR3 region has the DNA TGTGCCAGCAGCCGGACCCGGGGCACTGAAGCTTTCTTT. Complete variable domain (other parts from reference TRBV5-4 and TRBJ1-1): ETGVTQSPTHLIKTRGQQVTLRCSSQSGHNTVSWYQQALGQGPQFIFQYYREEENGRGNFPPRFSGLQFPNYSSELNVNALELDDSALYLCASSRTRGTEAFFGQGTRLTVV.

CDR3 sequence reads: CASSEALTGYQPQHF. The CDR3, as DNA: TGTGCCAGCAGTGAAGCCTTAACAGGGTATCAGCCCCAGCATTTT. The chain is built from TRBV2 and TRBJ1-5; the D gene is possibly TRBD1 (6 bases). The CDR3 covers 15 residues. Germline V CDR1 and CDR2: SNHLY, FYNNEI. V was cut by 0 bases and J by 5 bases, with 11 bases left in between.

The rearrangement joins TRBV6-6 to TRBJ1-2, with D possibly TRBD1 on 6 matching bases. V was shortened by 6 bases and J by 4 bases, with 15 bases between the two germline ends. The CDR3 covers 14 residues. Germline V lookup: CDR1 MNHNY, CDR2 SVGAGI (reference sequence). This CDR3 is CASRPPGGAYGYTF. Here the CDR3 DNA reads TGTGCCAGCAGGCCCCCGGGGGGGGCCTATGGCTACACCTTC.

In this sample, this clone turned up once. For the CDR3, the DNA is TGTGCCAGCAGTACCGGGACAGGGGGTTCACCCCTCCACTTT. Protein sequence: CASSTGTGGSPLHF. The rearrangement joins TRBV7-8 to TRBJ1-6; 11 nucleotides match TRBD1. V shed 6 bases and J 9 bases; nucleotides not matched to a gene: 4. The length of the CDR3 is 14 residues. CDR1 SGHVS and CDR2 FQNEAQ come from the germline V gene.

V gene TRBV5-4 combines with J gene TRBJ2-7; D ambiguous. Germline lookup yields CDR1 SGHNT and CDR2 YYREEE (reference sequence). The V gene lost 0 bases and the J gene lost 2 bases, with 9 bases spanning the gap. The CDR3 runs to 14 residues. CDR3 in amino acids: CASSLAGTAYEQYF. The CDR3 nucleotides are TGTGCCAGCAGCTTGGCCGGTACAGCCTACGAGCAGTACTTC. The full variable domain, rest sourced from reference TRBV5-4 and TRBJ2-7, is ETGVTQSPTHLIKTRGQQVTLRCSSQSGHNTVSWYQQALGQGPQFIFQYYREEENGRGNFPPRFSGLQFPNYSSELNVNALELDDSALYLCASSLAGTAYEQYFGPGTRLTVT.

The CDR3 nucleotides read TGTGCCAGCATCGAAAGCGGGGGATCAGGTGAAGCTTTCTTT. Protein: CASIESGGSGEAFF. The rearrangement links TRBV6-5 to TRBJ1-1; D might be TRBD1 (5 bases). The CDR3 extends over 14 amino acids. The V end lost 7 bases, the J end lost 7 bases, and 19 bases lay between the germline ends. The germline V gene has CDR1 MNHEY and CDR2 SVGAGI.

The V call is TRBV2, the J call TRBJ1-5; D gene ambiguous. V lost 3 bases and J lost 3, with 6 bases in between. Germline V gene lookup returns CDR1 SNHLY and CDR2 FYNNEI. The CDR3 sequence is 13 residues long. The chain's CDR3 is CASSDRDNQPQHF. DNA for the CDR3: TGTGCCAGCAGTGACCGGGACAATCAGCCCCAGCATTTT.

This chain links TRBV7-2 with TRBJ1-1; no firm D call. V was shortened by 3 bases and J by 1 base, with 6 bases between the two germline ends. Germline V gene data show CDR1 as SGHTA and CDR2 as FQGNSA. This CDR3 is 13 amino acids long. In DNA form, the CDR3 reads TGTGCCAGCAGCTTTATTAGGAACACTGAAGCTTTCTTT. Its translation: CASSFIRNTEAFF.